This TCR beta chain was captured in a study of cytomegalovirus exposure and HLA in healthy donors. In the case of this clone: The antigen remains undetermined.

Study-level findings and limits: Accurate prediction of HLA-A and HLA-B alleles (for most subjects) was reportedly achieved from TCR beta sequences.

With 60 Vbeta and 13 Jbeta primers, the PCR was carried out. Method: immunoSEQ multiplex PCR; TCRdb's copy keeps in-frame clones and lacks some. The data show 90,000 to 120,000 clones, with roughly 72% seen just once and 7% to 8% held by the top ten. The CDR3 has 15 residues. V trimming: 3 bases; J trimming: 4 bases; junction bases outside the gene matches: 2. Germline V CDR1 and CDR2: LNHDA, SQIVND (reference sequence). The sample consisted of PBMCs. The clonotype was recovered from a man under 40 in good health and CMV-seronegative. The rearrangement links TRBV19 to TRBJ2-1; TRBD2 matches 11 bases. The CDR3 sequence: CASSMSSGGYNEQFF. CDR3 sequence (DNA): TGTGCCAGTAGTATGTCTAGCGGGGGGTACAATGAGCAGTTCTTC. The complete variable domain, with remaining parts taken from reference TRBV19 and TRBJ2-1, reads DGGITQSPKYLFRKEGQNVTLSCEQNLNHDAMYWYRQDPGQGLRLIYYSQIVNDFQKGDIAEGYSVSREKKESFPLTVTSAQKNPTAFYLCASSMSSGGYNEQFFGPGTRLTVL.